This is a list of T cell receptor beta chains from one sample in a study of T cell changes during pregnancy in multiple sclerosis. Here immunoSEQ multiplex PCR was the method, and the copy in TCRdb shows in-frame clones only, minus some. The table shows some 100,000 clones, with approximately 94% occurring only once. The sample was peripheral blood, taken before pregnancy. The receptors derive from a female donor with multiple sclerosis, enrolled in a pregnancy study. Both conserved end residues are part of each CDR3. The D gene is left open where the match is weak. For some rows the clone size is stated as once, few or many, or as a class when expanded; others skip it.

>TRBV4-1|.|TRBJ2-3|.
TGCGCCAGCAGCCAGGACCCGGGGAGGGGGGGCGCAGATACGCAGTATTTT
CASSQDPGRGGADTQYF
>TRBV4-2|TRBD2|TRBJ2-3|.
TGTGCCAGCAGCCAACTAGCGGAGTACACAGATACGCAGTATTTT
CASSQLAEYTDTQYF
>TRBV4-3|.|TRBJ2-1|.
TGCGCCAGCAGCCCTGAATTGCTTTCAGGAAACAATGAGCAGTTCTTC
CASSPELLSGNNEQFF
>TRBV6-1|TRBD1|TRBJ1-3|.
TGTGCCAGCAGTGCCTCAGGGGGTCGAGGTGAAAACACCATATATTTT
CASSASGGRGENTIYF
>TRBV6-1|TRBD2|TRBJ2-1|.
TGTGCCAGCAGTCCGGGACTAGCCTCTTACAATGAGCAGTTCTTC
CASSPGLASYNEQFF
>TRBV12-5|.|TRBJ2-3|once
TGTGCTAGTGGTTTGTCTGCGGGATACACAGATACGCAGTATTTT
CASGLSAGYTDTQYF
>TRBV18|.|TRBJ2-7|.
TGTGCCAGCTCACTCGAAGGACAGCCTGCCTACGAGCAGTACTTC
CASSLEGQPAYEQYF
>TRBV7-2|TRBD2|TRBJ2-3|.
TGTGCCAGCAGCTTCCTTCCGACTAGCGGGAGGTCAGATACGCAGTATTTT
CASSFLPTSGRSDTQYF
>TRBV5-1|TRBD2|TRBJ2-5|.
TGCGCCAGCAGCTCAGTAGCGGGAGCACAAGAGACCCAGTACTTC
CASSSVAGAQETQYF
>TRBV5-1|.|TRBJ2-4|.
TGCGCCAGCAGCTTGGACAGCCCCACGGACATTCAGTACTTC
CASSLDSPTDIQYF
>TRBV29-1|TRBD2|TRBJ2-2|.
TGCAGCGGGAGACTAGCGGCCCAGGGGGAGCTGTTTTTT
CSGRLAAQGELFF
>TRBV28|TRBD1|TRBJ1-3|.
TGTGCCAGCAGTTCACACTCGGGACAGGGAAACACCATATATTTT
CASSSHSGQGNTIYF
>TRBV9|.|TRBJ1-1|.
TGTGCCAGCAGCGTAAGCGGGAGACACACTGAAGCTTTCTTT
CASSVSGRHTEAFF
>TRBV19|.|TRBJ1-5|once
TGTGCCAGTAGTATTAGTCAAGCCGGTCAGCCCCAGCATTTT
CASSISQAGQPQHF
>TRBV5-1|.|TRBJ2-1|.
TGCGCCAGCAGCTTGGAACTGGCTAGCAAGTACAATGAGCAGTTCTTC
CASSLELASKYNEQFF